These 17 T cell receptor beta chains were all obtained from the same sample, sequenced in a study of T cell responses to AZD1222 COVID-19 vaccine (dated by TCRdb to about 2021). The library was generated by the immunoSEQ multiplex PCR assay. The clones in this table, taken by TCRdb from immuneACCESS, are in-frame only. Not every clone is retained; where verified, under half of the shortfall comes from an unresolved V gene, and the cause of the rest is unknown. The sample includes 100,000 to 150,000 clones, with about nine tenths observed a single time. The ten largest clones add up to under 6.5% of the sample. According to the study, the label for this sample's time point signals: baseline before first vaccination. This sample comprised peripheral blood, obtained on day 0 of AZD1222 vaccination. Every receptor here comes from an adult in good health.

The chain employs TRBV21-1 and TRBJ1-5; the D call in the table, TRBD1, was not verified against the DNA. TRBV21-1 is described as a pseudogene. CDR3 size: 13 residues. CDR3 coding DNA: TGTGCCAGCAGCAGAACAGGGGCCCAGCCCCAGCATTTT. This encodes CASSRTGAQPQHF.

A note on this clone: Relative to the germline gene, one junction end is altered; a read error may explain this. This chain uses TRBV6-5 with TRBJ1-4; no clear D. Germline values: CDR1 MNHEY, CDR2 SVGAGI. CDR3 length equals 14 residues. This CDR3 reads CASSHSGYGEKLFF. The CDR3 DNA sequence: TGTGCCAGCAGTCACTCCGGCTATGGAGAAAAACTGTTTTTT.

The V gene is TRBV6-1, the J gene TRBJ2-5, with D tentatively TRBD2 (5 bases). The CDR3 extends over 14 amino acids. CDR1 and CDR2 (germline): MNHNS, SASEGT. Trimming left V 2 bases short and J 5 bases short, with 12 bases between. In nucleotides, the CDR3 is TGTGCCAGCAGTGAAACTAGTACCCAGGAGACCCAGTACTTC. Protein sequence: CASSETSTQETQYF.

The gene calls are TRBV4-1 and TRBJ2-7, with 7 bases fitting TRBD1. There are 15 residues in the CDR3. Germline V gives CDR1 MGHRA, CDR2 YSYEKL. The V segment lost 1 base and the J segment 4 bases; nucleotides outside the gene matches: 7. CDR3 in amino acids: CASSQGTGNAYEQYF. As DNA, the CDR3 is TGCGCCAGCAGCCAAGGGACAGGAAACGCATACGAGCAGTACTTC.

The chain carries TRBV28 and TRBJ2-7; possible D gene TRBD1, 6 bases. CDR3 size: 12 residues. Trimming took off 8 bases at V and 5 bases at J, with 13 bases between the two ends. Germline assignment: CDR1 MDHEN and CDR2 SYDVKM. The CDR3 DNA reads as TGTGCCAGCGGTACAGGGTCTCACGAGCAGTACTTC. As protein: CASGTGSHEQYF.

This clone occurred a few times. The genes are TRBV7-2 and TRBJ2-1; TRBD2 matches at 9 bases. CDR3 length: 15 amino acids. CDR1 and CDR2 (germline): SGHTA, FQGNSA. The trim removed 4 bases at V and 7 bases at J, leaving 8 bases unmatched. The CDR3 DNA reads TGTGCCAGCAGCTACCAGGGTAGCGGGGGTAATGAGCAGTTCTTC. Its protein is CASSYQGSGGNEQFF. Full variable domain (remainder filled in from reference TRBV7-2 and TRBJ2-1): GAGVSQSPSNKVTEKGKDVELRCDPISGHTALYWYRQSLGQGLEFLIYFQGNSAPDKSGLPSDRFSAERTGGSVSTLTIQRTQQEDSAVYLCASSYQGSGGNEQFFGPGTRLTVL.

CDR3 sequence: CASSRQGDPYNEQFF. The CDR3 nucleotides are TGTGCCAGCAGCCGCCAAGGGGACCCCTACAATGAGCAGTTCTTC. The chain recombines TRBV7-2 with TRBJ2-1, with D possibly called TRBD1 or TRBD2 (5 bases each). V gave up 5 bases and J gave up 2 bases, with 13 bases separating them. This CDR3 contains 15 residues. The germline V gene encodes CDR1 SGHTA and CDR2 FQGNSA.

The V and J genes are TRBV7-8 and TRBJ2-7, with D uncertain. V was shortened by 3 bases and J by 0 bases, with 9 bases between the two germline ends. Germline-derived CDR1 and CDR2 are SGHVS and FQNEAQ. The CDR3 covers 14 residues. CDR3 amino acids: CASSFAEVSYEQYF. In nucleotides, the CDR3 is TGTGCCAGCAGCTTCGCAGAGGTCTCCTACGAGCAGTACTTC.

This sequence joins TRBV7-2 and TRBJ2-3, with TRBD1 identical over 7 bases. This CDR3 region has 16 residues. Germline CDR1 is SGHTA and CDR2 is FQGNSA. V lost 4 bases, J lost 2 bases, and 9 bases stayed unmatched. CDR3 bases: TGTGCCAGCAGCTCGAGACAGGGCGGGTTCACAGATACGCAGTATTTT. It encodes CASSSRQGGFTDTQYF.

The rearrangement uses TRBV28 and TRBJ2-7; 8 bases fit TRBD1. Per germline, CDR1 MDHEN and CDR2 SYDVKM. Trimming at V came to 7 bases and at J to 3 bases, leaving 8 bases not matched to a gene. CDR3 size: 14 residues. The CDR3 DNA reads TGTGCCAGCAAACCGGGACAGGCGTACTACGAGCAGTACTTC. Translated: CASKPGQAYYEQYF.

This chain connects TRBV28 to TRBJ1-5, with TRBD1 identical over 9 bases. The CDR3 runs to 15 residues. Trimming removed 5 bases from V and 5 bases from J; junction bases left unmatched: 7. Germline-derived CDR1 and CDR2 are MDHEN and SYDVKM. The DNA of the CDR3 is TGTGCCAGCAGTATCACAGGGGGCGCGGATCAGCCCCAGCATTTT. Translated: CASSITGGADQPQHF.

This chain joins TRBV29-1 and TRBJ2-3; D is possibly TRBD2 (7 bases). Germline assignment: CDR1 SQVTM and CDR2 ANQGSEA. With 4 bases removed from V and 2 bases from J, the gap between germline ends came to 10 bases. CDR3 length equals 13 residues. CDR3 sequence (DNA): TGCAGCGTTGTAGGGGGGGCCACAGATACGCAGTATTTT. This codes for CSVVGGATDTQYF.

The V and J genes are TRBV11-1 and TRBJ1-2, with D perhaps TRBD1 (6 bases). Trimming shortened V by 2 bases and J by 5 bases, and 12 bases separated the two germline ends. The CDR3 runs to 14 residues. Germline V gene lookup returns CDR1 SGHAT and CDR2 FQDESV (reference sequence). The CDR3 sequence: CASSLKRQEYGYTF. CDR3 DNA: TGTGCCAGCAGCTTAAAAAGACAGGAGTATGGCTACACCTTC.

J is TRBJ1-1 and V is TRBV18; TRBD1 matches at 7 bases. The junction had 5 bases not matched to a gene; V was cut back by 4 bases and J by 6 bases. The CDR3 is 13 amino acids. Germline values: CDR1 KGHSH, CDR2 LQKENI. This CDR3 reads CASSQGAQAEAFF. The CDR3 nucleotides read TGTGCCAGCTCACAGGGGGCGCAGGCTGAAGCTTTCTTT.

The genes are TRBV9 and TRBJ1-1, with D perhaps TRBD1 (6 bases). Germline V gives CDR1 SGDLS, CDR2 YYNGEE. The CDR3 has 16 amino acids. The V gene lost 0 bases and the J gene lost 3 bases, with 15 bases spanning the gap. The CDR3 sequence: CASSVDARGWDTEAFF. The CDR3 nucleotides read TGTGCCAGCAGCGTAGACGCCAGGGGATGGGACACTGAAGCTTTCTTT.

The CDR3 here is CASSQLYTEAFF. For the CDR3, the DNA is TGCGCCAGCTCCCAACTGTACACTGAAGCTTTCTTT. This chain uses TRBV10-2 with TRBJ1-1; D not certain. V was cut by 8 bases and J by 3 bases, with 10 bases left in between. Germline V gives CDR1 WSHSY, CDR2 SAAADI. The CDR3 totals 12 residues.

The chain couples TRBV3-1 (or the pseudogene TRBV3-2) to TRBJ2-7; D ambiguous. There are 14 residues in the CDR3. V was shortened by 6 bases and J by 2 bases, with 14 bases between the two germline ends. Germline CDR1 reads LGHDT; CDR2 reads YNNKEL (reference sequence). CDR3 coding DNA: TGTGCCAGCAGTCCTACAGTAACTGCCTACGAGCAGTACTTC. Translation: CASSPTVTAYEQYF.